The source of this T cell receptor (beta chain) is a study of T cells in Graves' hyperthyroidism and ophthalmopathy. Findings and limits, study-wide: Expanded thyroid clonotypes (above 0.001) were mostly also found in blood.

Hyperthyroidism patients were newly diagnosed, had disease duration under 2 months, and were aged 18 to 65 years. Patients with uncontrolled infections, other autoimmune diseases, pregnancy or lactation were excluded. Fresh peripheral blood, around 9.3 ml, was the source of the PBMCs. This clonotype was seen a few times. What it binds is unknown. The source material, RNA transcripts, was used to amplify TCR beta CDR3 regions. In the first-round RT-PCR of the TCR CDR3, the HTBI primer set was used. In TCRdb, the multiplex PCR reads were re-called with MiXCR into one record per CDR3 protein. The sample has 800,000 or so distinct CDR3 sequences, around 39% seen once; the top ten hold more than 7%. Unmatched junction bases numbered 7, after V lost 5 bases and J lost 6 bases. The germline V gene has CDR1 SNHLY and CDR2 FYNNEI. The CDR3 loop spans 13 amino acids.

The sequence was obtained from a man younger than 35 with Graves' hyperthyroidism. This chain connects TRBV2 to TRBJ2-7; TRBD2 aligns across 7 bases. Sequenced input: blood. As DNA, the CDR3 is TGTGCCAGCAGTCCCCAGACTAGCTCCGAGCAGTACTTC. Its translation is CASSPQTSSEQYF.